This entry features one T cell receptor beta chain sequence. The target antigen is unknown. This sample was included in a study of cytomegalovirus exposure and HLA in healthy donors. Study details: According to later analysis, the same platform produced the 100 to 150 validation and several hundred first-cohort repertoires. Study conclusions and caveats: The study labeled around 160 TCR beta chains cytomegalovirus-associated. According to a subsequent analysis, TCR clusters identified in the first cohort showed a tendency to co-occur across the 100 to 150 validation repertoires.

The data were produced by immunoSEQ multiplex PCR, yet TCRdb's version contains in-frame clones alone and is incomplete. This table holds 150,000 to 200,000 clones, 96% found once. J gave up 8 bases and V 1 base, and 3 bases lay outside the gene matches. The CDR3 length is 14 residues. Germline V gene data show CDR1 as MGHRA and CDR2 as YSYEKL. J is TRBJ2-1 and V is TRBV4-1, with TRBD2 matching over 9 bases. The receptor comes from a woman in her late teens or twenties in good health and CMV-seronegative. The sequenced material came from PBMCs. CDR3 coding DNA: TGCGCCAGCAGCCAAGCGCGGGGGGGCCATGAGCAGTTCTTC. This gives the protein CASSQARGGHEQFF.